This T cell receptor (beta chain) was documented in a study of identical twins (dated by TCRdb to 2016 to 2018). With regard to the full study: To test whether fetal clonotypes persist, the study used deep sequencing on TCR alpha and beta repertoires from monozygotic twins, unrelated adults of various ages, and cord blood. To rule out contamination, the twin experiments were replicated at different times with different library preparation protocols.

Library preparation was by 5' RACE. Sequencer: Illumina HiSeq 2000. Template switching added a universal primer binding site, and the final cDNA carried a unique molecular identifier that allowed TCR cDNA molecules to be counted accurately. First-strand cDNA for TCR alpha and beta chains was synthesized from specific primers in the conserved constant-segment region. To control for contamination, each cDNA library was double barcoded with a SMART-Mk sample barcode plus Illumina barcodes. Two successive PCR steps introduced TruSeq adapter sequences along with Illumina sample barcodes. The TCR alpha and beta cDNA libraries were sequenced on the Illumina HiSeq platform using custom primers. From the authors' description of their analysis: Raw reads were processed with MiGEC to extract unique molecular identifiers, and MiXCR was used to determine CDR3 positions. Recombination models were inferred per individual with the repgenHMM and IGoR tools using an EM algorithm. Shared clonotype analysis was performed with the tcR package in R, normalizing sharing by the product of cloneset sizes. To study raw recombination without the effects of thymic and clonal selection, out-of-frame nonproductive sequences were analyzed. The public reads were reprocessed in TCRdb via fastp at Q25 and MiXCR, keeping in-frame beta chains. Every CDR3 protein is listed once, alongside the most common genes and DNA of its rows. It is TCRdb's table, rather than the study itself, that gives the V and J calls and clone size. Counted in this sample were 550,000 to 700,000 distinct CDR3 sequences; around 21% of them appeared once. The leading ten clones occupy about 4.3% of the sample.

Every donor was a healthy Caucasian. Three pairs of female monozygotic twins, all aged roughly 18 to 29 years, were included in the twin cohort. The RNA used for TCR libraries was isolated from peripheral blood mononuclear cells. Reading the germline V gene gives CDR1 SQVTM and CDR2 ANQGSEA. The CDR3, cysteine through phenylalanine, is 13 amino acids long. Only the CDR3 portion is preserved as DNA: 39 bases, with reading frame beginning at the first base. V loses 0 bases of germline sequence and J loses 4 bases, and the interval between the two ends is 9 bases. Ten or more counts support this clonotype. The antigen it recognizes is unknown. Per-nucleotide qualities are absent, and no much larger clonotype sits a single base away. What the work shows at the level of the full study, not this receptor alone: Because the same donors could not be followed over many years, conclusions were based on cross-sectional statistical analysis. In monozygotic twins, out-of-frame TCR alpha sharing was systematically underestimated by recombination models, although the models agreed with sharing between unrelated individuals. Invariant T cells such as MAIT and iNKT could partly confound zero-insertion analyses, although diverse VJ usage argued against such confounding for most clonotypes. The excess sharing between twins in beta out-of-frame sequences was weaker because fewer shared sequences reduced the signal-to-noise ratio. Compared with coincidental sharing between unrelated individuals, an excess of low generation-probability sequences was observed among out-of-frame TCR alpha sequences shared between twins. Abundant cord blood beta clonotypes had fewer insertions, young adult naive repertoires showed a similar but weaker trend, and memory repertoires showed no such trend.

This same sample was also part of a study on T cells expressing NK-cell markers. As the second paper documents: Three sorted T-cell subsets (CD3+CD56+NKG2C+, CD3+CD56+NKG2C- and CD3+CD56-NKG2C+) from several donors had their TCR beta-chain repertoires profiled. Seven of the eight sequenced donors were HCMV-seropositive and one was HCMV-seronegative. To restrict sorting to alphabetaTCR-expressing T cells, an anti-gammadeltaTCR antibody was added in several experiments. In over five donors, the dominant CD3+CD56+NKG2C+ clonotypes were found to rank among the top 10 CD8+ clonotypes and to make up roughly 1.0-7.5% of CD8+ T cells. Those dominant clonotypes were again the most abundant among CD3+CD56-NKG2C+ cells in a handful of donors, at about 25-60.1%. Whether the expanded NKG2C-expressing T cell clones were specific for HCMV antigens was left unclear. All eight donors whose samples were sequenced were randomly selected healthy volunteers, three of them men and five women. HCMV serostatus was determined by detecting HCMV-specific IgG in serum with a commercial ELISA kit. Bulk peripheral blood T-cell repertoires were additionally sequenced from unsorted PBMC for 5 or 6 donors. MIGEC was used to demultiplex reads and group reads by UMI, and MiTCR was used to assemble and quantify clonotypes. To exclude erroneous sequences, any TCR cDNA sequence not supported by at least two reads was discarded. The tcR package was used for downstream repertoire analysis, with clonotypes matched between fractions based on CDR3 nucleotide sequence plus V segment. VDJmatch was used to annotate antigen specificity against VDJdb, with one amino acid substitution allowed in CDR3.

This receptor chain uses TRBV29-1 and TRBJ1-1, with the identity of the D gene unclear. The receptor was isolated from a woman in her late teens or twenties in good health. Sequences were obtained from PBMCs. The CDR3 here reads CSVEEGRSTEAFF. The bases are TGCAGCGTTGAAGAGGGAAGGAGCACTGAAGCTTTCTTT.